This T cell receptor (beta chain) stems from a study of PD-1 blockade in classical Hodgkin lymphoma. Findings and limits, study-wide: Newly diagnosed patients had baseline TCR diversity that was reportedly lower than that of healthy donors. TCR diversity rose significantly by C4D1 in CD4+ but not CD8+ cells.

A remark on this clone: What it binds is unknown. The junction differs from germline at one of its ends, possibly a read error. This CDR3 is also generated by other DNA sequences in the sample.

Each patient's relapse followed autologous stem cell transplantation, and brentuximab vedotin exposure varied. The study recorded best responses of complete response, partial response or progressive disease. Germline CDR1 KGHSH, CDR2 LQKENI. This CDR3 comprises 16 residues. Sequencing was performed with immunoSEQ multiplex PCR; in TCRdb, only in-frame clones are kept and a portion is missing. Of roughly 70,000 clones listed, 70% to 80% are singletons. This clonotype originated in a human donor with classical Hodgkin lymphoma. Sequenced material: peripheral blood mononuclear cells (PBMCs), taken before the second cycle of nivolumab. This sequence joins TRBV18 and TRBJ1-1; 8 bases agree with TRBD1. CDR3 region: CASSPWQGAGGTEAFF. The CDR3 DNA sequence: TGCGCCAGCTCACCGTGGCAGGGGGCTGGAGGCACTGAAGCTTTCTTT.